This T cell receptor beta chain is from a study of T-cell reconstitution after alpha-beta-depleted transplantation in children. Notes on the study in general: Surviving recipient T cells and thymic progenitors underlay high day-60 TCRbeta diversity in some patients. When one year had passed after transplant, most T-cell counts and diversity came from newly produced T cells. It was reported that alpha-beta T cells came from several hundred expanded graft clones (about two months after transplant).

Unique molecular identifiers were used in preparing the TCRbeta library. Each CDR3 protein is one row after TCRdb ran MiXCR on the PCR reads. The table lists under 450,000 distinct CDR3 sequences, 15% to 20% of them singletons. In its sample, this clonotype was seen a few times. Its antigen remains unidentified. CDR3 length: 14 residues. V lost 3 bases and J 0 bases, leaving 6 bases between the germline ends. The sample was PBMCs, mostly from graft donor cells, taken 360 days after TCRalphabeta/CD19-depleted stem cell transplant. The origin of this receptor is a boy under two years old who had a stem cell transplant for Wiskott-Aldrich syndrome, so the T cells may come from the graft donor. V gene TRBV12-3 or TRBV12-4 combines with J gene TRBJ2-1, with D unresolved. The CDR3 reads CASSFSRSYNEQFF. CDR3 nucleotide sequence: TGTGCCAGCAGTTTTTCTCGCTCCTACAATGAGCAGTTCTTC.